Sequencing of this TCR beta chain was carried out in a study of cytomegalovirus exposure and HLA in healthy donors. Study summary: Drawn from HLA-typed donors, approximately 85 million unique TCRs were held in an early data release.

Primers included in the PCR were 60 Vbeta and 13 Jbeta primers. Some clones are missing from TCRdb's copy, which holds only in-frame ones; the method was immunoSEQ multiplex PCR. The sample lists more than 110,000 clones, 65% to 85% seen once, with approximately 0.9% in the top ten. Per the germline V gene, CDR1 is SEHNR and CDR2 is FQNEAQ (reference sequence). Trimming cost V 5 bases and J 7 bases, with 17 bases left between them. CDR3 length: 14 amino acids. The receptor's source is a man between 18 and 35 years old in good health and CMV-seronegative. The gene calls are TRBV7-9 and TRBJ1-2; D may be TRBD1 (6 bases). The sequenced sample consisted of PBMCs. For the CDR3, the DNA is TGTGCCAGCAGCGCCGGAGACAGGTTGGGTGGCTACACCTTC. It specifies CASSAGDRLGGYTF. The whole variable domain, remainder taken from reference TRBV7-9 and TRBJ1-2, is DTGVSQNPRHKITKRGQNVTFRCDPISEHNRLYWYRQTLGQGPEFLTYFQNEAQLEKSRLLSDRFSAERPKGSFSTLEIQRTEQGDSAMYLCASSAGDRLGGYTFGSGTRLTVV.